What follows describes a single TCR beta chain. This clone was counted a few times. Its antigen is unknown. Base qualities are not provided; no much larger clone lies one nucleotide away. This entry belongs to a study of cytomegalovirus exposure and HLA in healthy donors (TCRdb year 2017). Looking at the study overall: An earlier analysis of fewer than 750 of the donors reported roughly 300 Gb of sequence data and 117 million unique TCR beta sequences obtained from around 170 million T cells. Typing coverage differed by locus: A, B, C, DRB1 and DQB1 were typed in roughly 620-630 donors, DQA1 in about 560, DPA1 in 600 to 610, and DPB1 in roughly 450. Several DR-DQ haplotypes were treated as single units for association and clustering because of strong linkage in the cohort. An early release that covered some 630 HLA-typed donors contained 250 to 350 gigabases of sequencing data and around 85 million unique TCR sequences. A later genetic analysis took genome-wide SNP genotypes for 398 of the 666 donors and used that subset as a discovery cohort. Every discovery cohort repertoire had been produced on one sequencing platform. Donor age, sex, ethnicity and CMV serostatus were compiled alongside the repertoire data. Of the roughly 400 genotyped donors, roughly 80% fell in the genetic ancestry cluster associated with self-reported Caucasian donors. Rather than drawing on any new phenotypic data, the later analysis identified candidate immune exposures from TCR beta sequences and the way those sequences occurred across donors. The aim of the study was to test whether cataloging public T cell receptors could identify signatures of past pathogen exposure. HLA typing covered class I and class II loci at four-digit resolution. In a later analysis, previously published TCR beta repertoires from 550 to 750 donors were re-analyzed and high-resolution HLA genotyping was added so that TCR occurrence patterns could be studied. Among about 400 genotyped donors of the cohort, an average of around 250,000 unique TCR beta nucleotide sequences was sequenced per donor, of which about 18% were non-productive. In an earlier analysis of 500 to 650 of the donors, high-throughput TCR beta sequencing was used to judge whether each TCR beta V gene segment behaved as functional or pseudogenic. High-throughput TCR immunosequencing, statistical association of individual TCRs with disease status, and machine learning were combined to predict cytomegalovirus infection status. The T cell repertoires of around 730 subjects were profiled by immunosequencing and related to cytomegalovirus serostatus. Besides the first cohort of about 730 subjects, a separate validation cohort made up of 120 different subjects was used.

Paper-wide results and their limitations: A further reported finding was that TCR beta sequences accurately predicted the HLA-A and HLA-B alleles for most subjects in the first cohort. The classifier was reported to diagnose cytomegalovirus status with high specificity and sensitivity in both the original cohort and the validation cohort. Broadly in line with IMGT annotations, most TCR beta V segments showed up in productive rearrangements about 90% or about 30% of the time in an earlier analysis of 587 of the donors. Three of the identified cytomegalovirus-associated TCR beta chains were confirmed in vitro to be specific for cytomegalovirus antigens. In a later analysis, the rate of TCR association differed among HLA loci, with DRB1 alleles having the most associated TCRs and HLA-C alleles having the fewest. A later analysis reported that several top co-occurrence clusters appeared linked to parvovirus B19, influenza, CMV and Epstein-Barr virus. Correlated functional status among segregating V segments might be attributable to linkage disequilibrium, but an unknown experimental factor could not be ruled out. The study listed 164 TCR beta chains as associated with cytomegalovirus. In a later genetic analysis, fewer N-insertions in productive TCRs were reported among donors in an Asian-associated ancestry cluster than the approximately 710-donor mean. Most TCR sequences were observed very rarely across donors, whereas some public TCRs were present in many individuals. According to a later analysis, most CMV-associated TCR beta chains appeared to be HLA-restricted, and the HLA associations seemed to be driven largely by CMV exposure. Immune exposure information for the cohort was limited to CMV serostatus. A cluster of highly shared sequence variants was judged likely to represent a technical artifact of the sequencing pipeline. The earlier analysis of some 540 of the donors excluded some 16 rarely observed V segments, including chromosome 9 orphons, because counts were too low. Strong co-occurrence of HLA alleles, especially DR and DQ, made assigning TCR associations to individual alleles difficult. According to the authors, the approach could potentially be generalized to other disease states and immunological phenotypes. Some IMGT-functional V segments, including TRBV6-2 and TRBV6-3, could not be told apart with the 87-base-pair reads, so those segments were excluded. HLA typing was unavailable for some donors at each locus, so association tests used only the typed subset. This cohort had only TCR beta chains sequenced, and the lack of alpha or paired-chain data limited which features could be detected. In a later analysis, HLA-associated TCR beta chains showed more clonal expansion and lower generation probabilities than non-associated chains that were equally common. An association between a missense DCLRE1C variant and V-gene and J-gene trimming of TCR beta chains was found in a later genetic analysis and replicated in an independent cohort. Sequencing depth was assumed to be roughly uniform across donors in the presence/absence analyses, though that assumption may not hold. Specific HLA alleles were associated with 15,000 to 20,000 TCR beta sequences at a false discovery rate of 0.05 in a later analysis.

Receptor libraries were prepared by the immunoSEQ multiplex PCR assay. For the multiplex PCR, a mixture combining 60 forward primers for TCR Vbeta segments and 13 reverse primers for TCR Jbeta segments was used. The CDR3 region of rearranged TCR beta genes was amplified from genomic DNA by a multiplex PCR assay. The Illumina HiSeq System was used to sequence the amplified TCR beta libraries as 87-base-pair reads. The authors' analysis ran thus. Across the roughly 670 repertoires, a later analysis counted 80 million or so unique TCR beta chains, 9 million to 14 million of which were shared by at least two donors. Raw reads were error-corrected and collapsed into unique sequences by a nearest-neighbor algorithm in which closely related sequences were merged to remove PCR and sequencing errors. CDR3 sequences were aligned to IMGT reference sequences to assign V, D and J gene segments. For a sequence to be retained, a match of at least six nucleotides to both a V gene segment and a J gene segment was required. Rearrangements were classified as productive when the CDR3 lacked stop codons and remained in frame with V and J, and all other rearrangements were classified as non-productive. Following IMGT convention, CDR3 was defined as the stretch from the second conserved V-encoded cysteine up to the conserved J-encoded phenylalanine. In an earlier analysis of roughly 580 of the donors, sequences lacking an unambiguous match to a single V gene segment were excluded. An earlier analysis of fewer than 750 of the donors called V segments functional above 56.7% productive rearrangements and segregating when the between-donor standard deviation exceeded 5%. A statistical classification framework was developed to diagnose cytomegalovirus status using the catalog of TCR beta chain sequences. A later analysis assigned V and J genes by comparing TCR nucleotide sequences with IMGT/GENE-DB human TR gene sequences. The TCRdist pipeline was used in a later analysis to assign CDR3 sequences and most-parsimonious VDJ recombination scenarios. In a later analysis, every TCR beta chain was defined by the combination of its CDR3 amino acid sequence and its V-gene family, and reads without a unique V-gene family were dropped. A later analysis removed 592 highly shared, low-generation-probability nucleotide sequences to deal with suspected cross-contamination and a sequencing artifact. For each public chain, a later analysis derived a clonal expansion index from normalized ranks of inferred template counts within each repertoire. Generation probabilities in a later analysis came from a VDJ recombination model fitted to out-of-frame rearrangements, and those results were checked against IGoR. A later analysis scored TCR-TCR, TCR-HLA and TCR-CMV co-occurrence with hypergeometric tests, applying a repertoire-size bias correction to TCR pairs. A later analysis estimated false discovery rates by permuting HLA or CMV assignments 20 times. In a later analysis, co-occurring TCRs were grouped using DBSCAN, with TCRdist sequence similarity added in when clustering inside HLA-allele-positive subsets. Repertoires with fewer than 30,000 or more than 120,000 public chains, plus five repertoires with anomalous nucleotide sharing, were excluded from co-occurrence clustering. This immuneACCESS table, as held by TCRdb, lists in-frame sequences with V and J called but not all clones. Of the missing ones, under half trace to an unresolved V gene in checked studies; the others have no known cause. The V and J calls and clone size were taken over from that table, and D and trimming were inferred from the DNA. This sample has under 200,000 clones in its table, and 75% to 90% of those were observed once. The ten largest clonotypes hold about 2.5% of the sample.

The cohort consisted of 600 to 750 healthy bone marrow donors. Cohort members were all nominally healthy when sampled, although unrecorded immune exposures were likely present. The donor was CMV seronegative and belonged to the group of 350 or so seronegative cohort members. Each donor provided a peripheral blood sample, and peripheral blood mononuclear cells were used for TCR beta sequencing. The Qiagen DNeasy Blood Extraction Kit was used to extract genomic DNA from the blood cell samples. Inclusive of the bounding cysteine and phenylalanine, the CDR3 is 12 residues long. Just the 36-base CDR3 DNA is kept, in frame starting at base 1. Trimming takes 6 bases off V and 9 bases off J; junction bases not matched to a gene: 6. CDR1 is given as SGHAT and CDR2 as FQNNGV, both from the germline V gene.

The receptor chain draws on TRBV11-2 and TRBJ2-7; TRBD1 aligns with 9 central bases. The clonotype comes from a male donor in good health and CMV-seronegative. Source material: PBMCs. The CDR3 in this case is CASSSQGALQYF. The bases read TGTGCCAGCAGTTCACAGGGGGCATTGCAGTACTTC.